This T cell receptor beta chain was identified during a study of response to subunit inactivated influenza vaccine. Each CDR3 protein gets one entry after TCRdb re-called the RT-PCR reads with MiXCR. The data show roughly 620,000 distinct CDR3 sequences, with roughly 10% seen just once and approximately 9.9% held by the top ten. The CDR3 has 15 amino acids. V dropped 1 base and J dropped 5 bases, with 13 bases sitting between them. Germline-derived CDR1 and CDR2 are LNHNV and YYDKDF (reference sequence). This clonotype has more than one count but fewer than ten. In addition, the sample was reused for a study of T cells expressing NK-cell markers. That investigation notes: UMIs were included in TCR beta cDNA generated by 5'RACE template switching. Seropositivity for HCMV was found in seven of the eight sequenced donors, with one seronegative.

The chain couples TRBV15 to TRBJ2-3, with D perhaps TRBD1 (5 bases). The clonotype comes from a man in his fifties who received an inactivated influenza vaccine. The sequences come from PBMCs from blood, collected on the day of vaccination. CDR3 nucleotide sequence: TGTGCCACCAGCAGAGTTGGGGCCCAGGGAGATACGCAGTATTTT. Translation gives CATSRVGAQGDTQYF.